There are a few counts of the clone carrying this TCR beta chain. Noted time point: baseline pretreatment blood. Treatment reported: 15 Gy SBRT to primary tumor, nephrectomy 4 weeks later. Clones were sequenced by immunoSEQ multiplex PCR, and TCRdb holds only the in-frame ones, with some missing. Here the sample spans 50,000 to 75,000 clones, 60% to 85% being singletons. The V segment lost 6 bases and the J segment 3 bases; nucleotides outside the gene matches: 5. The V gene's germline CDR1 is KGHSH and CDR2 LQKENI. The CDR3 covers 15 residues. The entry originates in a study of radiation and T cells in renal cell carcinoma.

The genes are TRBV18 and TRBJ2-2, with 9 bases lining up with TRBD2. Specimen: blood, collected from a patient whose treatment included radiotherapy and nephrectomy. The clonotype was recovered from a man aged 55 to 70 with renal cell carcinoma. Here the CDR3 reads CASSPQRGDTGELFF. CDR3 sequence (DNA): TGTGCCAGCTCCCCCCAGCGGGGGGACACCGGGGAGCTGTTTTTT.